The 30 T cell receptor beta chains reported below all come from one sample, sequenced in a study of shared clonotypes between healthy human individuals. Some clones are missing from TCRdb's copy, which holds only in-frame ones; the method was immunoSEQ multiplex PCR. The data hold 550,000 to 650,000 clones, with 95% to 97% observed a single time. CD45RO-negative cells were positively selected for CCR7, leaving out terminally differentiated effector memory CD45RA+ cells. What was sequenced was naive CD8+ T cells sorted from blood. These TCRs come from a woman aged 25 to 45 in good health.

The chain carries TRBV7-8 and TRBJ2-5; D perhaps matches TRBD1 (6 bases). V lost 4 bases to trimming and J lost 4 bases, with 16 bases between them. The CDR3 sequence is 15 residues long. The V gene's germline CDR1 is SGHVS and CDR2 FQNEAQ. The CDR3 spells CASSSHRVVGETQYF. The CDR3, as DNA: TGTGCCAGCAGCTCCCACAGGGTTGTCGGAGAGACCCAGTACTTC.

The chain is built from TRBV28 and TRBJ1-5; D is perhaps TRBD1 (5 bases). V lost 5 bases, J lost 2 bases, and 13 bases lay in between. This CDR3 is 15 amino acids long. Germline-derived CDR1 and CDR2 are MDHEN and SYDVKM. The CDR3 sequence is CASSISGQGNQPQHF. The CDR3 DNA sequence: TGTGCCAGCAGTATTTCGGGGCAGGGCAATCAGCCCCAGCATTTT. Drawing the rest from reference TRBV28 and TRBJ1-5, the complete variable domain is DVKVTQSSRYLVKRTGEKVFLECVQDMDHENMFWYRQDPGLGLRLIYFSYDVKMKEKGDIPEGYSVSREKKERFSLILESASTNQTSMYLCASSISGQGNQPQHFGDGTRLSIL.

This chain uses TRBV15 with TRBJ2-1; TRBD2 agrees at 8 bases. The CDR3 sequence is 17 residues long. CDR1 and CDR2 from the germline V gene are LNHNV and YYDKDF (reference sequence). Unmatched junction bases numbered 4, after V lost 0 bases and J lost 0 bases. CDR3 in amino acids: CATSRDSREGSYNEQFF. The CDR3 DNA follows: TGTGCCACCAGCAGAGATAGTCGGGAGGGCTCCTACAATGAGCAGTTCTTC.

The rearrangement uses TRBV7-7 and TRBJ2-7; tentatively, D is TRBD2 (6 bases). CDR3 length equals 15 residues. Germline assignment: CDR1 SSHAT and CDR2 FNYEAQ (reference sequence). The V end lost 5 bases, the J end lost 5 bases, and 19 bases lay between the germline ends. The CDR3 sequence is CASSPRRAGKNEQYF. The CDR3 DNA follows: TGTGCCAGCAGCCCCAGGCGTGCGGGAAAAAACGAGCAGTACTTC.

The rearrangement uses TRBV27 and TRBJ1-5, with no clear D. The ends were cut back, 5 bases at V and 3 bases at J, with 26 bases in the middle. The CDR3 totals 19 residues. Germline CDR1 and CDR2: MNHEY and SMNVEV (reference sequence). In DNA form, the CDR3 reads TGTGCCAGCAGTCCGTCCACCGGTCGGAAGGGTCCGTACAATCAGCCCCAGCATTTT. Its translation is CASSPSTGRKGPYNQPQHF.

V is TRBV27 and J is TRBJ1-1; no reliable D call. Deletions cut 3 bases from V and 0 bases from J, with 11 bases between. The CDR3 runs 15 residues. Germline assignment: CDR1 MNHEY and CDR2 SMNVEV (reference sequence). CDR3: CASSFAGNMNTEAFF. The CDR3 DNA sequence: TGTGCCAGCAGTTTCGCAGGAAATATGAACACTGAAGCTTTCTTT.

CDR3 protein: CASSQERTGLRLTNTEAFF. DNA for the CDR3: TGCGCCAGCAGCCAGGAGCGGACAGGGCTACGTCTCACCAACACTGAAGCTTTCTTT. This chain connects TRBV4-1 to TRBJ1-1; 8 nucleotides line up with TRBD1. The length of the CDR3 is 19 residues. J gave up 2 bases and V 3 bases, and 17 bases lay outside the gene matches. Germline lookup yields CDR1 MGHRA and CDR2 YSYEKL.

The chain uses TRBV7-9 and TRBJ2-1; D ambiguous. Germline V gene sequence: CDR1 SEHNR, CDR2 FQNEAQ (reference sequence). The CDR3 is 11 residues long. V shed 5 bases and J shed 10 bases, with 9 bases lying between them. DNA of the CDR3: TGTGCCAGCAGCAAAACCCCCGAGCAGTTCTTC. It translates to CASSKTPEQFF.

This chain links TRBV4-1 with TRBJ2-7, with a tentative D call TRBD2 (5 bases). There are 15 residues in the CDR3. The germline V gene has CDR1 MGHRA and CDR2 YSYEKL. The germline V and J ends were trimmed by 0 bases and 3 bases, with 12 bases remaining between them. The CDR3 region is CASSQDRSGYYEQYF. Here the CDR3 DNA reads TGCGCCAGCAGCCAAGATCGGAGCGGATACTACGAGCAGTACTTC.

V usage is TRBV5-6 and J usage is TRBJ2-3; D perhaps matches TRBD2 (6 bases). Between the trimmed V and J ends, which lost 1 base and 1 base, there was a span of 10 bases. The V gene's germline CDR1 is SGHDT and CDR2 YYEEEE. The CDR3 loop spans 15 amino acids. The CDR3 sequence: CASSLNPSGTDTQYF. The CDR3 region has the DNA TGTGCCAGCAGCTTGAACCCTAGCGGCACAGATACGCAGTATTTT.

This chain joins TRBV27 and TRBJ1-2; no clear D. Germline CDR1 is MNHEY and CDR2 is SMNVEV (reference sequence). The CDR3 consists of 17 residues. Trimming took 8 bases from V and 1 from J, leaving 23 bases between them. CDR3 sequence: CASFLHFFQVVNYGYTF. The DNA for the CDR3 is TGTGCCAGCTTTTTACATTTCTTCCAGGTGGTTAACTATGGCTACACCTTC.

With respect to this clone: Other nucleotide sequences in the sample specify the same CDR3. The chain links TRBV30 to TRBJ2-6; D is unclear. CDR3 length: 14 amino acids. Germline CDR1 and CDR2: GTSNPN and SVGIG (reference sequence). V lost 1 base and J 0 bases, leaving 4 bases between the germline ends. CDR3: CAWSAGSGANVLTF. As DNA, the CDR3 is TGTGCCTGGAGTGCAGGCTCTGGGGCCAACGTCCTGACTTTC.

The chain links TRBV6-5 to TRBJ1-2; 7 bases map to TRBD1. Unmatched junction bases numbered 6, after V lost 4 bases and J lost 4 bases. The CDR3 is 14 amino acids. Germline CDR1 MNHEY, CDR2 SVGAGI. CDR3 residues: CASSLSGQRYGYTF. The CDR3 coding sequence is TGTGCCAGCAGTTTGTCGGGACAGCGCTATGGCTACACCTTC.

The table lists this clone with a count of one. The chain recombines TRBV5-4 with TRBJ1-4, with a weak D call TRBD1 (6 bases). CDR3 length: 13 residues. CDR1 and CDR2 from the germline V gene are SGHNT and YYREEE (reference sequence). V lost 5 bases and J 7 bases, leaving 12 bases between the germline ends. The CDR3 DNA reads TGTGCCAGCAGGGAACAGGGAGCTGAAAAACTGTTTTTT. Translation: CASREQGAEKLFF.

V is TRBV2 and J is TRBJ2-7; 9 nucleotides agree with TRBD2. This CDR3 comprises 15 residues. Trimming took 0 bases from V and 4 from J; bases not matched to a gene: 4. Germline lookup yields CDR1 SNHLY and CDR2 FYNNEI. Here the CDR3 reads CASSEASGRSYEQYF. For the CDR3, the DNA is TGTGCCAGCAGTGAAGCTAGCGGGAGATCTTACGAGCAGTACTTC.

The chain joins TRBV5-5 to TRBJ2-7; the D call may be TRBD1 or TRBD2 (5 bases each). There are 13 residues in the CDR3. Germline CDR1 and CDR2: SGHKS and YYEKEE (reference sequence). V shed 1 base and J shed 6 bases, with 11 bases lying between them. This CDR3 reads CASSLTGPPEQYF. In DNA form, the CDR3 reads TGTGCCAGCAGCTTGACGGGGCCCCCCGAGCAGTACTTC. The full variable domain, rest sourced from reference TRBV5-5 and TRBJ2-7, is DAGVTQSPTHLIKTRGQQVTLRCSPISGHKSVSWYQQVLGQGPQFIFQYYEKEERGRGNFPDRFSARQFPNYSSELNVNALLLGDSALYLCASSLTGPPEQYFGPGTRLTVT.

V and J are TRBV9 and TRBJ2-3; 9 bases fit TRBD2. There are 16 residues in the CDR3. V lost 0 bases, J lost 4 bases, and 6 bases stayed unmatched. Germline-derived CDR1 and CDR2 are SGDLS and YYNGEE. CDR3 residues: CASSVGDSGSSDTQYF. CDR3 nucleotides: TGTGCCAGCAGCGTAGGCGATAGCGGGAGTTCAGATACGCAGTATTTT.

The V gene is TRBV29-1, the J gene TRBJ2-1; 10 nucleotides match TRBD2. V gave up 6 bases and J gave up 3 bases; unmatched junction bases: 5. CDR1 SQVTM and CDR2 ANQGSEA come from the germline V gene. This CDR3 has 14 amino acids. The DNA for the CDR3 is TGCAGCGTCCTAGCGGGAGAAGTCTACAATGAGCAGTTCTTC. This encodes CSVLAGEVYNEQFF.

CDR3 sequence reads: CASSEVGGGYGYTF. The CDR3 DNA reads as TGTGCCAGCAGTGAGGTTGGAGGAGGATATGGCTACACCTTC. The rearrangement links TRBV25-1 to TRBJ1-2; D unresolved. The V end was cut by 3 bases, the J end by 5 bases, with 13 bases between. Germline V gene sequence: CDR1 MGHDK, CDR2 SYGVNS. The CDR3 sequence is 14 residues long.

This chain's CDR3 is CASSLPGGVDTQYF. The DNA for the CDR3 is TGTGCCAGCAGCTTGCCGGGAGGGGTAGATACGCAGTATTTT. The rearrangement joins TRBV5-6 to TRBJ2-3, with 8 bases aligning to TRBD2. V gave up 1 base and J gave up 5 bases; unmatched junction bases: 3. Germline CDR1 reads SGHDT; CDR2 reads YYEEEE. This CDR3 contains 14 residues.

The chain combines TRBV29-1 with TRBJ2-5; D gene ambiguous. The DNA end lines up better with TRBJ2-7; the J call may be wrong. CDR1 SQVTM and CDR2 ANQGSEA come from the germline V gene. This CDR3 is 14 amino acids long. The CDR3 DNA follows: TGCAGCGTTGAAGTCGGCGGAGTTCCCTACGAGCAGTACTTC. Its protein is CSVEVGGVPYEQYF.

The gene calls are TRBV27 and TRBJ2-2; TRBD2 matches 14 bases. The CDR3 has 15 residues. V lost 6 bases to trimming and J lost 6 bases; unmatched junction nucleotides: 3. CDR1 and CDR2 from the germline V gene are MNHEY and SMNVEV (reference sequence). The CDR3 spells CASRRLAGGAGELFF. The DNA for the CDR3 is TGTGCCAGCAGGCGACTAGCGGGAGGGGCCGGGGAGCTGTTTTTT.

The chain joins TRBV7-9 to TRBJ2-7; 10 nucleotides agree with TRBD1. This CDR3 contains 16 residues. V trimming: 6 bases; J trimming: 5 bases; junction bases outside the gene matches: 13. The V gene's germline CDR1 is SEHNR and CDR2 FQNEAQ (reference sequence). The CDR3 DNA reads as TGTGCCAGCAGTTACCAACCGGGACAGGGGCTCAACGAGCAGTACTTC. This codes for CASSYQPGQGLNEQYF.

V gene TRBV18 combines with J gene TRBJ2-7; TRBD2 matches at 7 bases. Germline-derived CDR1 and CDR2 are KGHSH and LQKENI. This CDR3 region has 14 residues. After removal of 5 bases from V and 1 base from J, the junction contained 5 bases not matched to a gene. CDR3 in amino acids: CASSTSSGSYEQYF. CDR3 bases: TGTGCCAGCTCAACGTCTAGCGGATCCTACGAGCAGTACTTC. The full variable domain, in which reference TRBV18 and TRBJ2-7 provide the parts outside the CDR3, is NAGVMQNPRHLVRRRGQEARLRCSPMKGHSHVYWYRQLPEEGLKFMVYLQKENIIDESGMPKERFSAEFPKEGPSILRIQQVVRGDSAAYFCASSTSSGSYEQYFGPGTRLTVT.

The chain joins TRBV6-1 to TRBJ1-1, with D hard to call. The CDR3 totals 12 residues. Germline assignment: CDR1 MNHNS and CDR2 SASEGT. V was trimmed by 5 bases and J by 1 base, leaving 5 bases between them. The CDR3 DNA reads TGTGCCAGCAGTCCGAAGAACACTGAAGCTTTCTTT. Protein: CASSPKNTEAFF.

The chain is built from TRBV19 and TRBJ1-1, with 9 nucleotides matching TRBD1. Germline V lookup: CDR1 LNHDA, CDR2 SQIVND (reference sequence). V gave up 8 bases and J gave up 11 bases; unmatched junction bases: 9. The length of the CDR3 is 12 residues. This chain's CDR3 is CASGQGQVEAFF. The CDR3 DNA reads as TGTGCCAGTGGACAGGGGCAAGTCGAGGCTTTCTTT. The full variable domain, in which reference TRBV19 and TRBJ1-1 provide the parts outside the CDR3, is DGGITQSPKYLFRKEGQNVTLSCEQNLNHDAMYWYRQDPGQGLRLIYYSQIVNDFQKGDIAEGYSVSREKKESFPLTVTSAQKNPTAFYLCASGQGQVEAFFGQGTRLTVV.

The chain joins TRBV19 to TRBJ2-7, with a tentative D call TRBD1 (5 bases). Germline CDR1 is LNHDA and CDR2 is SQIVND (reference sequence). The CDR3 consists of 14 residues. Trimming stripped 2 bases from V and 3 bases from J, with 11 bases between. CDR3 loop: CASSIRQRDYEQYF. CDR3 coding DNA: TGTGCCAGTAGTATACGACAGAGAGACTACGAGCAGTACTTC. Full variable domain (missing parts from reference TRBV19 and TRBJ2-7): DGGITQSPKYLFRKEGQNVTLSCEQNLNHDAMYWYRQDPGQGLRLIYYSQIVNDFQKGDIAEGYSVSREKKESFPLTVTSAQKNPTAFYLCASSIRQRDYEQYFGPGTRLTVT.

This sequence joins TRBV27 and TRBJ1-1, with a possible D match to TRBD1 (6 bases). The CDR3 runs 11 residues. Germline CDR1 is MNHEY and CDR2 is SMNVEV (reference sequence). V lost 2 bases and J 12 bases, leaving 10 bases between the germline ends. The CDR3 is CASSLGGGTFF. CDR3 coding DNA: TGTGCCAGCAGTTTAGGAGGGGGAACTTTCTTT.

This chain joins TRBV4-1 and TRBJ2-7; the D call may be TRBD1 or TRBD2 (5 bases each). The CDR3 contains 16 residues. Looked up from germline, CDR1 is MGHRA and CDR2 is YSYEKL. Trimming stripped 0 bases from V and 2 bases from J, with 14 bases between. The CDR3 sequence: CASSQEDTLGAYEQYF. CDR3 sequence (DNA): TGCGCCAGCAGCCAAGAGGACACCCTCGGGGCCTACGAGCAGTACTTC.

The V call is TRBV20-1, the J call TRBJ2-1; D unclear. Trimming removed 0 bases at V and 10 bases at J, with 7 bases between. The germline V gene has CDR1 DFQATT and CDR2 SNEGSKA (reference sequence). CDR3 size: 11 residues. The CDR3 protein is CSARDYSEQFF. CDR3 nucleotide sequence: TGCAGTGCTAGAGACTATTCGGAGCAGTTCTTC.